This T cell receptor (beta chain) stems from a study of blood T cell repertoires in COVID-19. Per germline, CDR1 SGDLS and CDR2 YYNGEE. CDR3 length: 13 amino acids. With 0 bases removed from V and 4 bases from J, the gap between germline ends came to 7 bases. This clone was counted once. Original processing notes: Scientists estimated how many nucleated cells there were by amplifying reference gene primers. TCRdb's table, derived via immunoSEQ multiplex PCR, lists solely in-frame clones and lacks some. The V and J calls and clone size are taken from that table; D and trimming were inferred from the DNA. The sample has a few hundred thousand clones, around 82% seen once.

The source material was PBMCs or T cells enriched from blood (not recorded which). The TCR comes from a woman aged 35 to 49 with acute COVID-19. The rearrangement links TRBV9 to TRBJ2-5; D not certain. The CDR3 region has the DNA TGTGCCAGCAGCGTAGCATCGGGAGAGACCCAGTACTTC. Translating gives CASSVASGETQYF.